This TCR beta chain comes out of a study of cytomegalovirus exposure and HLA in healthy donors. The repertoire was sequenced with immunoSEQ multiplex PCR; TCRdb's copy has only in-frame clones and lacks some. This table holds about 190,000 clones, approximately 80% found once. The CDR3 spans 15 residues. Germline-derived CDR1 and CDR2 are MRHNA and SNTAGT. V gave up 3 bases and J gave up 4 bases; unmatched junction bases: 4. The chain has TRBV6-4 and TRBJ2-3; 10 bases map to TRBD2. Material for sequencing was PBMCs. This sequence was found in a man between 18 and 29 years old in good health and CMV-seropositive. The CDR3 DNA sequence: TGTGCCAGCAGTGAATATACTAGCGGGGCAGATACGCAGTATTTT. This translates into CASSEYTSGADTQYF.